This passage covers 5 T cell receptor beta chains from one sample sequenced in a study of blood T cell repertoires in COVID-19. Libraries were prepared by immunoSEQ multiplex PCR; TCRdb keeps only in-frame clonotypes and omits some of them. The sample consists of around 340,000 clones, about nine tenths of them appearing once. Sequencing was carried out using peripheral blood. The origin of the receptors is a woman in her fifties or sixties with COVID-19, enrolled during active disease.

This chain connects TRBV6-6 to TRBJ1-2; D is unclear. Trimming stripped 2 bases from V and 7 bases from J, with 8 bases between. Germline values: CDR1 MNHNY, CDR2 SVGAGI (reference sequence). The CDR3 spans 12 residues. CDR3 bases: TGTGCCAGCAGTTACGAGGGAAGTGGCTACACCTTC. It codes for CASSYEGSGYTF.

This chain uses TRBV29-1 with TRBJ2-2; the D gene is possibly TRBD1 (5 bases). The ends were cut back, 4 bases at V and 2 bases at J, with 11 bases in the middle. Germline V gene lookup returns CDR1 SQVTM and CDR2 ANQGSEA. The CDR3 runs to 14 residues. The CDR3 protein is CSVVWTSNTGELFF. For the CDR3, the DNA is TGCAGCGTTGTGTGGACATCCAACACCGGGGAGCTGTTTTTT.

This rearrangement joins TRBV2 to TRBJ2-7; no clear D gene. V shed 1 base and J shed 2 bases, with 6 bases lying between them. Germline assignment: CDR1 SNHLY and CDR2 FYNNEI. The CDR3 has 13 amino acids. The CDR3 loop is CASSEVAPYEQYF. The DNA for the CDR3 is TGTGCCAGCAGTGAAGTAGCCCCCTACGAGCAGTACTTC.

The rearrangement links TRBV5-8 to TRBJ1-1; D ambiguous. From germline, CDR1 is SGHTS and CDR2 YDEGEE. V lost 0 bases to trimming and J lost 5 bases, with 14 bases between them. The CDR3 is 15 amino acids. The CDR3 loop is CASSLAGGRSTEAFF. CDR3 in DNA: TGTGCCAGCAGCTTGGCCGGCGGGAGGAGTACTGAAGCTTTCTTT.

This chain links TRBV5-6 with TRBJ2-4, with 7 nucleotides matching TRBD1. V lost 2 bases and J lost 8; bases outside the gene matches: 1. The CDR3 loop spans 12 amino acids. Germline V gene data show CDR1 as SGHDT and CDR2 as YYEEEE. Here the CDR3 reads CASSFDRDIQYF. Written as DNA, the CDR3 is TGTGCCAGCAGCTTCGACAGGGACATTCAGTACTTC.